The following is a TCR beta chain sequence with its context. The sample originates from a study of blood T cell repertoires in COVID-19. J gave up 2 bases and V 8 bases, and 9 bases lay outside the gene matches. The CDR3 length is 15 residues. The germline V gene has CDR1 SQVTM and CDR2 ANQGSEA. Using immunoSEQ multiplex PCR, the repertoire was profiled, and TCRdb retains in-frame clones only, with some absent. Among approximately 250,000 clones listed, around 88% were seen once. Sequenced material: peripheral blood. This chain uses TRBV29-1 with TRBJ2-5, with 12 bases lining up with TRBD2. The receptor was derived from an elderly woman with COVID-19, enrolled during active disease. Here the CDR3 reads CSSQTSGGPQETQYF. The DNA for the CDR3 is TGCAGCTCCCAGACTAGCGGGGGACCACAAGAGACCCAGTACTTC.